This TCR beta chain was captured in a study of T cells after yellow fever vaccination. As for the study in general: The authors prepared low-cell-number fractions using SMART-Seq v4 Ultra Low Input.

With regard to this clonotype: The antigen is unknown.

TCRdb ran MiXCR on the 5' RACE reads and lists one entry per CDR3 protein. The sample records fewer than 400,000 distinct CDR3 sequences, 6.2% being singletons. Overall study findings and caveats: Post-booster repertoires contained most primary-vaccination clones again (96% CD4, approximately 86% CD8).

This CDR3 contains 15 residues. Germline V lookup: CDR1 SGDLS, CDR2 YYNGEE. V was pared by 2 bases and J by 4 bases, with 14 bases between. The input for sequencing was PBMCs, taken 5 days after the yellow fever booster vaccination. The genes are TRBV9 and TRBJ2-3; D may correspond to TRBD1 or TRBD2 (5 bases each). This receptor was obtained from a man aged 30 to 45 who received the YFV17D yellow fever vaccine. The CDR3 reads CASSVITGPPDTQYF. The CDR3 DNA reads as TGTGCCAGCAGCGTCATAACGGGACCTCCAGATACGCAGTATTTT.